One and the same sample provided the 8 T cell receptor beta chains below, sequenced in a study of T-cell reconstitution after alpha-beta-depleted transplantation in children. Unique molecular identifiers were incorporated when the TCRbeta library was constructed. TCRdb reprocessed the PCR reads via MiXCR and lists one record per CDR3 protein. The table records about 870,000 distinct CDR3 sequences, approximately 15% of them present only once. This specimen was PBMCs, mostly from graft donor cells, taken 360 days after TCRalphabeta/CD19-depleted stem cell transplant. Receptors were obtained from a male patient between 5 and 17 years old who had a stem cell transplant for acute lymphoblastic leukemia, so the T cells may come from the graft donor.

This clonotype came up many times. The V gene is TRBV6-1, the J gene TRBJ1-3; D remains unclear. Germline V CDR1 and CDR2: MNHNS, SASEGT. The V gene lost 4 bases and the J gene lost 0 bases, with 4 bases spanning the gap. The CDR3 length is 13 residues. The CDR3 loop reads CASSVGSGNTIYF. CDR3 bases: TGTGCCAGCAGTGTCGGCTCTGGAAACACCATATATTTT.

At least ten counts were recorded for this clonotype. V gene TRBV7-9 combines with J gene TRBJ1-5; a weak D match, TRBD1 (5 bases). The CDR3 runs 14 residues. Looked up from germline, CDR1 is SEHNR and CDR2 is FQNEAQ (reference sequence). V gave up 8 bases and J gave up 6 bases, with 17 bases separating them. The CDR3 DNA follows: TGTGCCAGCGCCCCAGGAGGGGTTGCTCAGCCCCAGCATTTT. It yields the protein CASAPGGVAQPQHF.

This clonotype showed up many times. The chain employs TRBV7-6 and TRBJ1-1, with 8 bases lining up with TRBD1. Germline V gene data show CDR1 as SGHVS and CDR2 as FNYEAQ. This CDR3 comprises 14 residues. Trimming cost V 5 bases and J 5 bases; bases outside gene matches: 7. The CDR3 DNA sequence: TGTGCCAGCAGCGCGGGACAGGAGGGTACTGAAGCTTTCTTT. Translated, it gives CASSAGQEGTEAFF.

The chain joins TRBV7-2 to TRBJ2-3; 13 bases are a match to TRBD2. CDR1 and CDR2 from the germline V gene are SGHTA and FQGNSA. Unmatched junction bases numbered 14, after V lost 5 bases and J lost 0 bases. The CDR3 covers 20 residues. Written as DNA, the CDR3 is TGTGCCAGCAGCAATCCGGGACTAGCGGGATTCACGGATAGCACAGATACGCAGTATTTT. Protein sequence: CASSNPGLAGFTDSTDTQYF.

The gene calls are TRBV5-1 and TRBJ2-2, with 10 bases matching TRBD1. The CDR3 loop spans 15 amino acids. In germline, CDR1 is SGHRS, CDR2 YFSETQ. Trimming removed 5 bases from V and 4 bases from J; junction bases left unmatched: 5. The CDR3 DNA reads as TGCGCCAGCAGGTCGGGACAGGGGACCACCGGGGAGCTGTTTTTT. Translated: CASRSGQGTTGELFF.

This clonotype was observed a handful of times. The chain recombines TRBV7-8 with TRBJ1-2; D is possibly TRBD1 (6 bases). Germline CDR1 reads SGHVS; CDR2 reads FQNEAQ. The V and J ends lost 4 bases and 8 bases respectively, with 11 bases between them. The CDR3 has 12 amino acids. The CDR3 here is CASSSNRVGYTF. The CDR3 nucleotides are TGTGCCAGCAGCTCGAACAGGGTCGGCTACACCTTC.

The rearrangement joins TRBV27 to TRBJ2-5, with 8 positions matching TRBD1. The CDR3 is made up of 15 amino acids. CDR1 and CDR2 from the germline V gene are MNHEY and SMNVEV (reference sequence). The trim removed 5 bases at V and 5 bases at J, leaving 10 bases unmatched. This chain's CDR3 is CASSPRTGLGETQYF. CDR3 nucleotide sequence: TGTGCCAGCAGTCCCCGGACAGGGCTCGGGGAGACCCAGTACTTC.

This clonotype showed up just a few times. J is TRBJ2-1 and V is TRBV15; 13 nucleotides line up with TRBD2. This CDR3 region has 16 residues. J lost 12 bases, V lost 5 bases, and 13 bases had no gene match. Germline CDR1 and CDR2: LNHNV and YYDKDF (reference sequence). DNA of the CDR3: TGTGCCACCAGCCCTAAATCCGGGACTAGCGGGATAGGGCAGTTCTTC. Its protein is CATSPKSGTSGIGQFF. Based on the CDR3 plus reference TRBV15 and TRBJ2-1, the full variable domain is DAMVIQNPRYQVTQFGKPVTLSCSQTLNHNVMYWYQQKSSQAPKLLFHYYDKDFNNEADTPDNFQSRRPNTSFCFLDIRSPGLGDTAMYLCATSPKSGTSGIGQFFGPGTRLTVL.